Listed here are 3 T cell receptor beta chains from one sample, sequenced in a study of blood T cell repertoires in COVID-19. Data came from immunoSEQ multiplex PCR; TCRdb stores just in-frame clones and leaves some out. The data contain about 330,000 clones, about 92% of them seen just once; the ten biggest clones take up roughly 18%. Sequences were obtained from PBMCs or T cells enriched from blood (not recorded which). The receptors here all came from a woman in her 30s who had recovered from COVID-19.

This clone appeared a few times. V gene TRBV7-2 combines with J gene TRBJ1-2, with TRBD1 identical over 7 bases. The CDR3 has 14 residues. V lost 3 bases to trimming and J lost 3 bases; unmatched junction nucleotides: 4. From germline, CDR1 is SGHTA and CDR2 FQGNSA. CDR3 sequence reads: CASSFSGGDYGYTF. CDR3 DNA: TGTGCCAGCAGCTTCTCAGGGGGTGACTATGGCTACACCTTC.

The V and J genes are TRBV15 and TRBJ1-4; 10 bases map to TRBD1. This CDR3 has 16 amino acids. V was clipped by 5 bases and J by 7 bases; unmatched bases: 10. The V gene's germline CDR1 is LNHNV and CDR2 YYDKDF (reference sequence). The CDR3 spells CATSDLDRGRGEKLFF. CDR3 sequence (DNA): TGTGCCACCAGCGACCTTGACAGGGGGCGGGGTGAAAAACTGTTTTTT. The entire variable domain, with the rest obtained from reference TRBV15 and TRBJ1-4, is as follows: DAMVIQNPRYQVTQFGKPVTLSCSQTLNHNVMYWYQQKSSQAPKLLFHYYDKDFNNEADTPDNFQSRRPNTSFCFLDIRSPGLGDTAMYLCATSDLDRGRGEKLFFGSGTQLSVL.

The V gene is TRBV7-3, the J gene TRBJ2-1, with D maybe TRBD2 (6 bases). CDR1 and CDR2 from the germline V gene are SGHTA and FQGTGA. Trimming took off 1 base at V and 4 bases at J, with 11 bases between the two ends. This CDR3 is 15 amino acids long. The CDR3 sequence: CASSLIGGLYNEQFF. DNA for the CDR3: TGTGCCAGCAGCTTAATCGGGGGTCTATACAATGAGCAGTTCTTC.